Listed below are T cell receptor beta chains from one sample, sequenced in a study of cytotoxic CD8 clonotypes in ibrutinib-treated CLL. Generated by immunoSEQ multiplex PCR, the TCRdb table keeps only in-frame clones and is missing some. The repertoire consists of approximately 340,000 clones, with about 64% occurring once and the leading ten covering roughly 6.7%. Sequencing was performed on PBMCs, taken after 36 months of ibrutinib treatment. These receptors all come from a human donor with chronic lymphocytic leukemia. Each CDR3 is given with its conserved first and last residue.

V: TRBV19
CDR3: CASSIAHGISNQPQHF

V: TRBV9
CDR3: CASSGLRGDLTGELFF

V: TRBV5-6
CDR3: CASSPWLAGASQETQYF

V: TRBV27
CDR3: CASSLSPHSPLHF

V: TRBV19
CDR3: CASSRQGSSKNIQYF

V: TRBV10-3
CDR3: CAISESGPPYEQYF

V: TRBV27
CDR3: CASSIEGGSTDTQYF

V: TRBV18
CDR3: CASSRRGGQETQYF

V: TRBV4-1
CDR3: CASSPRTLSDTEAFF

V: TRBV2
CDR3: CASSEESGQLQETQYF

V: TRBV9
CDR3: CASSVDLGSNTEAFF

V: TRBV7-2
CDR3: CASSLGYSGYEQYF

V: TRBV28
CDR3: CASSGQVDEAFF

V: TRBV27
CDR3: CASSAARVFSYNEQFF

V: TRBV29-1
CDR3: CSVESDTQYF

V: TRBV27
CDR3: CASSLRGLPPYEQYF

V: TRBV10-2
CDR3: CASISGRNPNTEAFF

V: TRBV6-4
CDR3: CASSPGTSGRGEQFF